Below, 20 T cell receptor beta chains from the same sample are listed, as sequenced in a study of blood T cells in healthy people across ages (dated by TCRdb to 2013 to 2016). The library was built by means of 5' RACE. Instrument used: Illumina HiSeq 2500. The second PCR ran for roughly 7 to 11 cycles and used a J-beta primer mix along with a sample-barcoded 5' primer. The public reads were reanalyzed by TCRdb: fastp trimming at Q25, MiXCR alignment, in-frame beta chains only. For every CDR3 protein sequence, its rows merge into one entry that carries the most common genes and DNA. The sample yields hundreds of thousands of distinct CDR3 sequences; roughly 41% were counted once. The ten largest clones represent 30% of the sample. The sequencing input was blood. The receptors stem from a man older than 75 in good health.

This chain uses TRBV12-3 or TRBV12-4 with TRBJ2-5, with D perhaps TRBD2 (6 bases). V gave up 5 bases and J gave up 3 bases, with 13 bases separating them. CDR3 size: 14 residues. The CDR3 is CASSPPGVKETQYF. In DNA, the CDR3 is TGTGCCAGCAGTCCCCCGGGGGTCAAAGAGACCCAGTACTTC.

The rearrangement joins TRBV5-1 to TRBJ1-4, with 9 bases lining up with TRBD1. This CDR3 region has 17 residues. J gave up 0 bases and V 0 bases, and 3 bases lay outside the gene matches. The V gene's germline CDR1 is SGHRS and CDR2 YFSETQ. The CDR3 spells CASSLGDRATTNEKLFF. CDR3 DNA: TGCGCCAGCAGCTTGGGGGACAGGGCTACAACTAATGAAAAACTGTTTTTT.

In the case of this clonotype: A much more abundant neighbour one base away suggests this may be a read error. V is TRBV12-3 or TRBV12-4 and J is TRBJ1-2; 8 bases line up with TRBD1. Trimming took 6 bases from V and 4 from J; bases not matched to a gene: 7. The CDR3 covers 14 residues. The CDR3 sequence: CASRTAGGGYGYTF. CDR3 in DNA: TGTGCCAGCAGAACAGCAGGGGGCGGCTATGGCTACACCTTC.

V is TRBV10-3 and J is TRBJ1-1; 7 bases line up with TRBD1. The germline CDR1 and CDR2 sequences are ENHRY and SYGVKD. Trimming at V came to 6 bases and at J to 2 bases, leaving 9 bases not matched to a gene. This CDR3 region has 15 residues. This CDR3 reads CAISPSRGINTEAFF. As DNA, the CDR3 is TGTGCCATCAGCCCTAGCAGGGGGATCAACACTGAAGCTTTCTTT.

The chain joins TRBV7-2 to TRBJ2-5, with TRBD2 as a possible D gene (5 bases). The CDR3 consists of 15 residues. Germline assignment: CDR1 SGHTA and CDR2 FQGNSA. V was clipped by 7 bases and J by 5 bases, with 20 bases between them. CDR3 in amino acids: CASTPDPRTGETQYF. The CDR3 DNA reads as TGTGCCAGCACTCCCGACCCCCGGACTGGGGAGACCCAGTACTTC.

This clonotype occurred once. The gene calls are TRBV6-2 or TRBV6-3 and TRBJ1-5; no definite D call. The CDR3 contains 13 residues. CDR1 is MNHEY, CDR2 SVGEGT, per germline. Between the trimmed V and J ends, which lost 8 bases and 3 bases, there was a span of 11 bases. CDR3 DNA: TGTGCCAGCCTCCACGCGTACAATCAGCCCCAGCATTTT. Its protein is CASLHAYNQPQHF.

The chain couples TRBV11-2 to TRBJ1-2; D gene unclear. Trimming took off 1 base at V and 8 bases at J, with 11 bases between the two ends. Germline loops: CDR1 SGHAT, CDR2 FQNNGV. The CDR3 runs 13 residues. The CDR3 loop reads CASSLVADSGYTF. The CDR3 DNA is TGTGCCAGCAGCTTAGTAGCGGACTCCGGCTACACCTTC.

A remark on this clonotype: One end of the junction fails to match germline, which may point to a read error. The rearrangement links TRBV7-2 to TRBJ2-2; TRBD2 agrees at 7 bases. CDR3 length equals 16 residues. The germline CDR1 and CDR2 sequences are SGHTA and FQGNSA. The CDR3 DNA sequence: TGTGCCAGCAGCCGAATCAGCGGGGCGAACACCAGGGAGCTGTTTTTT. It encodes CASSRISGANTRELFF.

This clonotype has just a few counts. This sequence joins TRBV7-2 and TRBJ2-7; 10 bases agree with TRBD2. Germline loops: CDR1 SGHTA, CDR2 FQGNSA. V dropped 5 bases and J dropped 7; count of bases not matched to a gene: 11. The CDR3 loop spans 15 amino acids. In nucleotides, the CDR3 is TGTGCCAGCAGCAACCAACTAGCGGGGTACAATGAGCAGTACTTC. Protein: CASSNQLAGYNEQYF.

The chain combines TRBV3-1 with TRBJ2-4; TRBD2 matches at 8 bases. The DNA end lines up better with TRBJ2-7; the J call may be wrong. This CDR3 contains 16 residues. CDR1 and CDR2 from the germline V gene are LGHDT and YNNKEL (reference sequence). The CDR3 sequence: CASSQDLLADSYEQYF. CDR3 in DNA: TGTGCCAGCAGCCAAGATTTACTAGCGGATTCTTACGAGCAGTACTTC.

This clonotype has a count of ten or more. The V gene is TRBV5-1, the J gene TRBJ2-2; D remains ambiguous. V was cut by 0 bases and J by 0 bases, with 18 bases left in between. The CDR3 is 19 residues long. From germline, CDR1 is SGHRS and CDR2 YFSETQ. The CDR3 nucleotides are TGCGCCAGCAGCTTGGGGTATTCTAAAGGGCTATCGAACACCGGGGAGCTGTTTTTT. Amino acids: CASSLGYSKGLSNTGELFF.

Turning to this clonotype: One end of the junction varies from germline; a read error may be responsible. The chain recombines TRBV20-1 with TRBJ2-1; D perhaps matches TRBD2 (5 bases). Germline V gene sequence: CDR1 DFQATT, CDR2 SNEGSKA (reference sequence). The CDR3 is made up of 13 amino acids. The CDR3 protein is CSAKHGVYNGQFF. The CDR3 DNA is TGCAGTGCGAAACACGGGGTGTACAATGGGCAGTTCTTC.

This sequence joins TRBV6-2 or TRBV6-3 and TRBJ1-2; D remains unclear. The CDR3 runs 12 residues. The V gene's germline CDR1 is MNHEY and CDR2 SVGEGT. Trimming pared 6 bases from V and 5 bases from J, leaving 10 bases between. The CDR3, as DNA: TGTGCCAGCAGATCCGACGGGTATGGCTACACCTTC. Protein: CASRSDGYGYTF.

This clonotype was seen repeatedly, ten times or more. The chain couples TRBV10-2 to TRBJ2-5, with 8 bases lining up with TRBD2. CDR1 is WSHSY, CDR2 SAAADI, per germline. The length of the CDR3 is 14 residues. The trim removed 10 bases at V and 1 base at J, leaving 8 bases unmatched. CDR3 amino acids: CATKGRGAQETQYF. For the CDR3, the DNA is TGCGCCACCAAAGGGCGGGGGGCCCAAGAGACCCAGTACTTC.

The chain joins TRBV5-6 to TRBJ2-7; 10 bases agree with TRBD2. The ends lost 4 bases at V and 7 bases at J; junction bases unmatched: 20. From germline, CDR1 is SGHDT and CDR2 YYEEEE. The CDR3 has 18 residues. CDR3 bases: TGTGCCAGCAGCCCAGGACTAGCGGTAACGAGCTCCTACAATGAGCAGTACTTC. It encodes CASSPGLAVTSSYNEQYF.

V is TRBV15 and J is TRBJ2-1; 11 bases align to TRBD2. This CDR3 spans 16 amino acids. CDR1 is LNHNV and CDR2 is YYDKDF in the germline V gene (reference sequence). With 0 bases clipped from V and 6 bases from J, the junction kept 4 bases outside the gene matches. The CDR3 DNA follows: TGTGCCACCAGCAGAGACACGGGACTAGCGGTCAATGAGCAGTTCTTC. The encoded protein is CATSRDTGLAVNEQFF.

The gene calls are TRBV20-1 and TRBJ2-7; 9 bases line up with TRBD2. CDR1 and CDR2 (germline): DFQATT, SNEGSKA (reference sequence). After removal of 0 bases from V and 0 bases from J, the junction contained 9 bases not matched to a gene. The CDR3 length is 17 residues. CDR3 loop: CSARDFESSGISYEQYF. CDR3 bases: TGCAGTGCTAGAGATTTTGAGTCTAGCGGGATCTCCTACGAGCAGTACTTC.

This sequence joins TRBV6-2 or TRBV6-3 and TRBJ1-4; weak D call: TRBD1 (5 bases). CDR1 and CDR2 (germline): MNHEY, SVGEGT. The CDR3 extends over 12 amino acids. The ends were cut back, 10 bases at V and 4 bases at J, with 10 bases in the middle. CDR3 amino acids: CATHGGNEKLFF. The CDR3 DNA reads TGTGCCACCCATGGGGGTAATGAAAAACTGTTTTTT.

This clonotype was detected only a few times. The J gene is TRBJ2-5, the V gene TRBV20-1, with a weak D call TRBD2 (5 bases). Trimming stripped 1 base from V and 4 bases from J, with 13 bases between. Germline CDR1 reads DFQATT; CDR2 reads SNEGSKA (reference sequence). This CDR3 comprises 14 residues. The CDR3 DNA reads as TGCAGTGCTAGAGCACCCCGAGGAGGAGAGACCCAGTACTTC. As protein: CSARAPRGGETQYF.

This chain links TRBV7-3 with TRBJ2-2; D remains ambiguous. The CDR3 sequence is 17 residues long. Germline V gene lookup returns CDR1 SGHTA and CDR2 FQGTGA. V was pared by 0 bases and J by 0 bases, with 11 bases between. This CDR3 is CASSLTVAGANTGELFF. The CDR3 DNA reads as TGTGCCAGCAGCTTAACGGTGGCAGGAGCGAACACCGGGGAGCTGTTTTTT.